The T cell receptor beta chain under discussion was sequenced for a study of T cell repertoires in cytomegalovirus infection. Across the study: Indicated by public TCR beta signatures were CMV infection and matching HLA type. Study findings and constraints: Based on cumulative public TCR beta family frequency, carriers of CMV plus the relevant HLA were identified.

V was shortened by 5 bases and J by 0 bases, with 14 bases between the two germline ends. Per the germline V gene, CDR1 is SGHTA and CDR2 is FQGTGA. The length of the CDR3 is 17 residues. TCRdb independently ran MiXCR on the reads; one entry per CDR3 protein. The table has hundreds of thousands of distinct CDR3 sequences, over 9% seen once. This clonotype was seen many times. Its antigen is undetermined. The chain has TRBV7-3 and TRBJ2-6, with a tentative D call TRBD1 (6 bases). The specimen was PBMCs. The receptor's source is a human donor in good health (CMV status not recorded). Some clones in this sample may be carry-over from other donors' samples. CDR3 sequence: CASSAQDSSSGANVLTF. The CDR3 DNA is TGTGCCAGCAGCGCTCAGGACAGTAGCTCTGGGGCCAACGTCCTGACTTTC. Combining the CDR3 with reference TRBV7-3 and TRBJ2-6 gives the whole variable domain GAGVSQTPSNKVTEKGKYVELRCDPISGHTALYWYRQSLGQGPEFLIYFQGTGAADDSGLPNDRFFAVRPEGSVSTLKIQRTERGDSAVYLCASSAQDSSSGANVLTFGAGSRLTVL.